The T cell receptor (beta chain) described here comes from a study of blood T cell repertoires in COVID-19. About the research overall: Nucleic acid was either cDNA or gDNA, and it came from T cells, B-cell-depleted T cells, or PBMCs.

In the original workflow: Scientists estimated how many nucleated cells there were by amplifying reference gene primers. The protocol was immunoSEQ multiplex PCR, while the TCRdb copy is restricted to in-frame clones and leaves out a portion. V, J and clone size derive from that table, while D and trimming were established from the DNA sequence. This table holds fewer than 500,000 clones, roughly nine tenths found once. The specimen sequenced was PBMCs or T cells enriched from blood (not recorded which). This sequence originates from a young woman with acute COVID-19.

The CDR3 sequence: CASSTSTGYEQYF. In DNA, the CDR3 is TGTGCCAGCAGCACGTCGACAGGGTACGAGCAGTACTTC. The genes are TRBV7-9 and TRBJ2-7, with 7 bases matching TRBD1. Germline assignment: CDR1 SEHNR and CDR2 FQNEAQ (reference sequence). J was trimmed by 4 bases and V by 5 bases; bases with no gene match: 5. This CDR3 comprises 13 residues.